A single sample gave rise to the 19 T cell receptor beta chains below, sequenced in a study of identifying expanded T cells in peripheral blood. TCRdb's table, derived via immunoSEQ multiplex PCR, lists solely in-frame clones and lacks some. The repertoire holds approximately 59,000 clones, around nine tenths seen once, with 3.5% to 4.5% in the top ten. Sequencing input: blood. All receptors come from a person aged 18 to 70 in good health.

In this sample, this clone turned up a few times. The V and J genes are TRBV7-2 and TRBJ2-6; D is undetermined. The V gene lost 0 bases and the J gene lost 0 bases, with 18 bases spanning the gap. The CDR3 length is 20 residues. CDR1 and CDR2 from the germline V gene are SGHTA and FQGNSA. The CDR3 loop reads CASSLAPGYRGSSGANVLTF. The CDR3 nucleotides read TGTGCCAGCAGCTTAGCGCCCGGCTACCGAGGAAGCTCTGGGGCCAACGTCCTGACTTTC.

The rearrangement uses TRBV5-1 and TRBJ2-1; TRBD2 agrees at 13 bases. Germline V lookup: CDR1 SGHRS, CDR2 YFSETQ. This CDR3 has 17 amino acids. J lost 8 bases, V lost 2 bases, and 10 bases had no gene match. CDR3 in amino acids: CASSLSGTSGIEHEQFF. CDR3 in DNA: TGCGCCAGCAGCTTATCGGGGACTAGCGGGATCGAGCATGAGCAGTTCTTC.

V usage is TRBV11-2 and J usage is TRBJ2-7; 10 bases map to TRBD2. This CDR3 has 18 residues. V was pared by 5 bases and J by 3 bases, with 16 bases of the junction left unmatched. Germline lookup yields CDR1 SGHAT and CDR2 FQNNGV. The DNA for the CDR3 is TGTGCCAGCAGCCCTCTGGGCAGACTAGCGGGCGAGGGCTACGAGCAGTACTTC. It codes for CASSPLGRLAGEGYEQYF.

For the CDR3, the DNA is TGTGCCAGCTCACCCCTCGCAGTCTATGGCTACACCTTC. It codes for CASSPLAVYGYTF. The chain is built from TRBV18 and TRBJ1-2; D not resolved. This CDR3 comprises 13 residues. The V end was cut by 3 bases, the J end by 4 bases, with 9 bases between. Per the germline V gene, CDR1 is KGHSH and CDR2 is LQKENI.

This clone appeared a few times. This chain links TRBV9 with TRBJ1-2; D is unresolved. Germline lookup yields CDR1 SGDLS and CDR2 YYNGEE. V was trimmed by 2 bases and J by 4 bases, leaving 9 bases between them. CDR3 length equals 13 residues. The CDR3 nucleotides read TGTGCCAGCAGCGTCGGAGGTGGCTATGGCTACACCTTC. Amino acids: CASSVGGGYGYTF. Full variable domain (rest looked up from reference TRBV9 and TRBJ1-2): DSGVTQTPKHLITATGQRVTLRCSPRSGDLSVYWYQQSLDQGLQFLIQYYNGEERAKGNILERFSAQQFPDLHSELNLSSLELGDSALYFCASSVGGGYGYTFGSGTRLTVV.

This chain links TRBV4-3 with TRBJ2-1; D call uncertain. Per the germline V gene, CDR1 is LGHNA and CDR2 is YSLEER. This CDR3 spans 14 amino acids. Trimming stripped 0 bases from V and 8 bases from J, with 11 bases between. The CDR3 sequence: CASSQDRVIDEQFF. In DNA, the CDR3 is TGCGCCAGCAGCCAAGATAGGGTGATCGATGAGCAGTTCTTC.

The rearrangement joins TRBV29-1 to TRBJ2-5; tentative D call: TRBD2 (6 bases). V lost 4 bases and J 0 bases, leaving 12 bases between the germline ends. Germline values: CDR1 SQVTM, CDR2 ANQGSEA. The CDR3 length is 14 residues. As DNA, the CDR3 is TGCAGCGTTGTGTCCCTAGCGCACCAAGAGACCCAGTACTTC. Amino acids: CSVVSLAHQETQYF.

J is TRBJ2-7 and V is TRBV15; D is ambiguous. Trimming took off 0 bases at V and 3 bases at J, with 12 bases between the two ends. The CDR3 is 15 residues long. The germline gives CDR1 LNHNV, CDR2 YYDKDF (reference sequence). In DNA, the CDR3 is TGTGCCACCAGCAGAGAGGGGATGGGTAGCTACGAGCAGTACTTC. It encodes CATSREGMGSYEQYF.

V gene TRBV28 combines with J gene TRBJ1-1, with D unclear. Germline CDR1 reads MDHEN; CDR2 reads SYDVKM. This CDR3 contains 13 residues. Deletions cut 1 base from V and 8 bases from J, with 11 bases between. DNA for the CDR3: TGTGCCAGCAGTTTATCGTGGACGTTCGAAGCTTTCTTT. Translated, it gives CASSLSWTFEAFF.

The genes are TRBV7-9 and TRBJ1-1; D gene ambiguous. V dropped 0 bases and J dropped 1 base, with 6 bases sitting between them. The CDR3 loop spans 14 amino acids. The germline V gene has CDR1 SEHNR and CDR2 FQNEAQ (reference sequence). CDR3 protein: CASSLAATNTEAFF. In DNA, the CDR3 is TGTGCCAGCAGCTTAGCAGCGACGAACACTGAAGCTTTCTTT.

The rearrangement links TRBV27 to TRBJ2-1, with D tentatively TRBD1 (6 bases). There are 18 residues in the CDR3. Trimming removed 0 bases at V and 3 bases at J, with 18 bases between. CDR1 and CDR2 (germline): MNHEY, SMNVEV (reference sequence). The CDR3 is CASSLSDRRSANYNEQFF. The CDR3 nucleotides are TGTGCCAGCAGTTTATCCGACAGGCGCTCGGCTAACTACAATGAGCAGTTCTTC.

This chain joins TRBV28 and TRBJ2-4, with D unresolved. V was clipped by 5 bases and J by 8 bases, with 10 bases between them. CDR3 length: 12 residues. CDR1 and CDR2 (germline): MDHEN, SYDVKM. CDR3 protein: CASSATAYIQYF. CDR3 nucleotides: TGTGCCAGCAGTGCAACAGCTTACATTCAGTACTTC.

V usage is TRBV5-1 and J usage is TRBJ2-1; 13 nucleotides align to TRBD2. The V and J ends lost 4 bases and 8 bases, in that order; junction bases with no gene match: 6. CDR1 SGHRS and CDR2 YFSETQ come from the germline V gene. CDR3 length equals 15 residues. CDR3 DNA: TGCGCCAGCAGCATACCCGGGACTAGCGGGGATGAGCAGTTCTTC. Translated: CASSIPGTSGDEQFF. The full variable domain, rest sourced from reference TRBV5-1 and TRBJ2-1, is KAGVTQTPRYLIKTRGQQVTLSCSPISGHRSVSWYQQTPGQGLQFLFEYFSETQRNKGNFPGRFSGRQFSNSRSEMNVSTLELGDSALYLCASSIPGTSGDEQFFGPGTRLTVL.

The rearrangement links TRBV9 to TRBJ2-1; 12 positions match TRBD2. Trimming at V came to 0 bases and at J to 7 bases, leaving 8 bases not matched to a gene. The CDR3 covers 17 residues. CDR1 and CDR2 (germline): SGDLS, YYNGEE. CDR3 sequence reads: CASSVGPQGLAGNEQFF. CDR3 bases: TGTGCCAGCAGCGTAGGGCCCCAAGGACTAGCGGGGAATGAGCAGTTCTTC.

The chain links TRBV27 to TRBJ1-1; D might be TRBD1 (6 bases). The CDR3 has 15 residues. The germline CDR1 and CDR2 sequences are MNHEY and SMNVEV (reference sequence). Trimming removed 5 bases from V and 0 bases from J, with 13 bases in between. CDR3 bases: TGTGCCAGCAGTCCTCGGGGGGGCATGAACACTGAAGCTTTCTTT. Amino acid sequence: CASSPRGGMNTEAFF.

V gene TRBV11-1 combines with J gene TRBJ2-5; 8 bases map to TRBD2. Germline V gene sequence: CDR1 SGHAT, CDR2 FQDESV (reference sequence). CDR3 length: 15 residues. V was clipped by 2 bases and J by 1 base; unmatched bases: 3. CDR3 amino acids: CASSLLAGTQETQYF. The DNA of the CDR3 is TGTGCCAGCAGCTTATTAGCGGGGACCCAAGAGACCCAGTACTTC.

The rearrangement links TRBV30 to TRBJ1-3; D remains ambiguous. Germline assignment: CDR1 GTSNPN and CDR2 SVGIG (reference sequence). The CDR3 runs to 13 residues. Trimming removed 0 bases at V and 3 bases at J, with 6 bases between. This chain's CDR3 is CAWSVGYGNTIYF. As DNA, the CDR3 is TGTGCCTGGAGTGTTGGGTATGGAAACACCATATATTTT.

CDR3 DNA: TGTGCCAGCAGCCCAGACGCAGTTAACACTGAAGCTTTCTTT. It yields the protein CASSPDAVNTEAFF. The chain recombines TRBV7-6 with TRBJ1-1, with D unresolved. Germline loops: CDR1 SGHVS, CDR2 FNYEAQ. V was pared by 5 bases and J by 2 bases, with 12 bases between. The CDR3 covers 14 residues.

For the CDR3, the DNA is TGTGCCAGCAGCTTACCCCCACAGGGGGCGTATGGCTACACCTTC. Its translation: CASSLPPQGAYGYTF. V and J are TRBV13 and TRBJ1-2, with 9 bases identical to TRBD1. The V gene end was trimmed by 2 bases and the J gene end by 5 bases; junction bases not matched to a gene: 6. The CDR3 has 15 residues. Germline CDR1 reads PRHDT; CDR2 reads FYEKMQ (reference sequence).